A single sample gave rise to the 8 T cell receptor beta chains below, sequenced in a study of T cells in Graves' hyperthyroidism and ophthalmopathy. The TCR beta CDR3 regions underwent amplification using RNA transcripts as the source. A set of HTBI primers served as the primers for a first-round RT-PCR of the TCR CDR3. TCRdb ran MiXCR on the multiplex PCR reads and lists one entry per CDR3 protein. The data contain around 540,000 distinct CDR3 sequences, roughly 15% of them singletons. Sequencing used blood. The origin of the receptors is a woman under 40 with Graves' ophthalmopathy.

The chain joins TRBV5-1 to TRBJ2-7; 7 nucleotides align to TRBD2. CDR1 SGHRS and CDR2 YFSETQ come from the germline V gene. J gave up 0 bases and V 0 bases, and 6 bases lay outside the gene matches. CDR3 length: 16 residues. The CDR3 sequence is CASSLEVGRSSYEQYF. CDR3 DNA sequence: TGCGCCAGCAGCTTGGAGGTCGGGAGGAGCTCCTACGAGCAGTACTTC.

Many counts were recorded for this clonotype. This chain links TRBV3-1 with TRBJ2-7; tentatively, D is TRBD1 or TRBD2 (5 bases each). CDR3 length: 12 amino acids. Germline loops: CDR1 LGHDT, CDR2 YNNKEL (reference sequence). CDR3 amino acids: CATGMGPYEQYF. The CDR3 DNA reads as TGTGCTACGGGAATGGGGCCCTACGAGCAGTACTTC.

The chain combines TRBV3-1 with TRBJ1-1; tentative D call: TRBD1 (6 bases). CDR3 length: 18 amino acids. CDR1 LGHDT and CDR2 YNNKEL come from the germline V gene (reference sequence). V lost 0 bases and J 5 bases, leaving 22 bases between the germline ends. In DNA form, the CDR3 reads TGTGCCAGCAGCCAAGAAATCCCCTGGAGGACAGTGGAGACTGAAGCTTTCTTT. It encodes CASSQEIPWRTVETEAFF. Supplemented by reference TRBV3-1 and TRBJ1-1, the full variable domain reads DTAVSQTPKYLVTQMGNDKSIKCEQNLGHDTMYWYKQDSKKFLKIMFSYNNKELIINETVPNRFSPKSPDKAHLNLHINSLELGDSAVYFCASSQEIPWRTVETEAFFGQGTRLTVV.

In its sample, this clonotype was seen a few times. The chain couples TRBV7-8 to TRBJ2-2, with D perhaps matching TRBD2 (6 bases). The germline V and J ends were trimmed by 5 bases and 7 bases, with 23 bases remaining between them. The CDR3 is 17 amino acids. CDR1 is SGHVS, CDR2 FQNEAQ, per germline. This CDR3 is CASSHAGRGYQDGELFF. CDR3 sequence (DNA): TGTGCCAGCAGCCATGCGGGGCGGGGATACCAGGACGGGGAGCTGTTTTTT.

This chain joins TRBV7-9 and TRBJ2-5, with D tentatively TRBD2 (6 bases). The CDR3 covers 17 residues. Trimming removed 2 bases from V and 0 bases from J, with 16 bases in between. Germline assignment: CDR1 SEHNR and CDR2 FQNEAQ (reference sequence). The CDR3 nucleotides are TGTGCCAGCAGCTTAAGTAGCGGCGGTGGGTACCAAGAGACCCAGTACTTC. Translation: CASSLSSGGGYQETQYF.

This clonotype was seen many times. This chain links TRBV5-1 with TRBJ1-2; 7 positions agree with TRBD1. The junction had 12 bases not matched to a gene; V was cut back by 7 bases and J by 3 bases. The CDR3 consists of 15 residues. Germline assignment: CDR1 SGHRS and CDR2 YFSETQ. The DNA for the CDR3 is TGCGCCAGCCGCCCGATCTACAGGGGAGACTATGGCTACACCTTC. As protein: CASRPIYRGDYGYTF.

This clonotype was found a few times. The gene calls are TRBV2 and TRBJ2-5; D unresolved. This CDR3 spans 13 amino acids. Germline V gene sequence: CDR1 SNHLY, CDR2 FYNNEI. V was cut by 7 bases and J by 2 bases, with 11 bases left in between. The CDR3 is CASTPLRQETQYF. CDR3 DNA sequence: TGTGCCAGCACCCCTTTGCGTCAAGAGACCCAGTACTTC. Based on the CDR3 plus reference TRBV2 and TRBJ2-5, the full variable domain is EPEVTQTPSHQVTQMGQEVILRCVPISNHLYFYWYRQILGQKVEFLVSFYNNEISEKSEIFDDQFSVERPDGSNFTLKIRSTKLEDSAMYFCASTPLRQETQYFGPGTRLLVL.

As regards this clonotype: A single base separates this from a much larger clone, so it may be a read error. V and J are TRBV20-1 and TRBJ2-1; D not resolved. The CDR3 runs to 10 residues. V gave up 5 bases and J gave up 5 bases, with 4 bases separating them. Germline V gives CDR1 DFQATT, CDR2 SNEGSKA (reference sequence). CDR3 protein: CSAGDNEQFF. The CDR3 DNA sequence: TGCAGTGCTGGGGACAATGAGCAGTTCTTC.